The sequence of this T cell receptor beta chain was determined in a study of shared clonotypes between healthy human individuals. For this clone: Its specificity is unknown.

The CDR3 covers 19 residues. V dropped 1 base and J dropped 0; count of bases not matched to a gene: 5. Germline loops: CDR1 LNHDA, CDR2 SQIVND (reference sequence). Study-wide findings and caveats: Despite large depth, rarefaction showed incomplete sorted-subset sequencing. Sample collection involved blood only; tissue repertoires are likely different.

Assay: immunoSEQ multiplex PCR; the TCRdb copy retains only in-frame clones and omits some. Of 2 million to 3 million clones listed, around 90% are singletons. The chain combines TRBV19 with TRBJ2-6; 11 bases fit TRBD2. Sequenced input: naive CD4+ T cells sorted from blood. As for subset: CD45RA+ positively selected. This clonotype was sampled from a young man in good health. This CDR3 is CASSIGLLAGVSGANVLTF. The CDR3 DNA reads as TGTGCCAGTAGTATAGGACTACTAGCGGGAGTCTCTGGGGCCAACGTCCTGACTTTC.